This paragraph reports one T cell receptor beta chain. What it recognizes is unknown. An even split of each subset's genomic DNA across several immunoSEQ plates was performed. Libraries were prepared by immunoSEQ multiplex PCR; TCRdb keeps only in-frame clonotypes and omits some of them. The sample shows more than 850,000 clones, about four fifths of them seen only once. This record comes from a study of shared clonotypes between healthy human individuals. Findings of the study overall: Clonotypes not shared had lower generation probabilities than those common to all four donors. Represented diversity, genetic and exposure-history alike, was limited by few donors.

The CDR3 has 19 residues. This chain connects TRBV21-1 to TRBJ1-5; the table assigns TRBD1, which was not confirmed against the DNA. TRBV21-1 is flagged as a pseudogene. Sequencing was done on a sample of memory CD4+ T cells from PBMCs. Specified subset: CD45RA-negative fraction. This TCR was recovered from a man in his late teens or twenties in good health. Some clones in this sample may be carry-over from other donors' samples. The CDR3 here is CASSKVKLGCCRGKWAQHF. DNA for the CDR3: TGTGCCAGCAGCAAAGTTAAGTTGGGTTGTTGCAGGGGTAAATGGGCCCAGCATTTT.